The TCR beta chain described here comes from a study of blood T cell repertoires in COVID-19. Across the study: Researchers got acute and convalescent COVID-19 samples from the United States, Italy and Spain.

V was pared by 7 bases and J by 4 bases, with 7 bases of the junction left unmatched. Germline V gives CDR1 SQVTM, CDR2 ANQGSEA. CDR3 length: 14 residues. This clone appeared once. Original processing notes: Researchers report that nucleated cell counts were estimated from reference gene primer amplification. The protocol was immunoSEQ multiplex PCR, while the TCRdb copy is restricted to in-frame clones and leaves out a portion. V and J calls and clone size are copied from that table; D and trimming were computed from the DNA. The table has over 250,000 clones, 80% to 90% seen once. Symptom resolution, clearance, or two negative PCRs marked donors in Cohort 3 as recovered.

The sequence came from a woman aged 30 to 39 who had recovered from COVID-19. The sample taken for sequencing was PBMCs or T cells enriched from blood (not recorded which). The rearrangement links TRBV29-1 to TRBJ2-2, with TRBD1 matching 9 bases. This chain's CDR3 is CSAEQGAGTGELFF. Written as DNA, the CDR3 is TGCAGCGCCGAACAGGGGGCCGGCACCGGGGAGCTGTTTTTT.